This is a list of T cell receptor beta chains from one sample in a study of graft-versus-host responses after intestinal transplantation. TCRdb keeps only in-frame clones here, not all; method: immunoSEQ multiplex PCR. The repertoire has about 25,000 clones, roughly 94% of them found once; the top ten carry about 0.47%. This specimen was PBMCs, taken 156 days after intestinal transplant. The receptors here all came from a human patient who received an intestinal transplant, so some T cells may come from the graft donor. Both conserved end residues are part of each CDR3. A D gene is named only where the DNA matches it firmly. Not all rows give a size; the values are once, few, many and, for expanded clones, a class.

clone size	D gene	J gene	V gene	CDR3 DNA	CDR3 protein
-	TRBD1	TRBJ2-2	TRBV9	TGTGCCAGCAACAAGATGGACAGGGATAGGGCCGGGGAGCTGTTTTTT	CASNKMDRDRAGELFF
-	TRBD1	TRBJ2-7	TRBV6-1	TGTGCCAGCAGTGATTGGACAGGAACCTCCTACGAGCAGTACTTC	CASSDWTGTSYEQYF
-	TRBD1	TRBJ1-4	TRBV10-2	TGCGCCAGCAGTGACCCTTTGGGACAGGTCATTGAAAAACTGTTTTTT	CASSDPLGQVIEKLFF
-	TRBD2	TRBJ2-1	TRBV10-1	TGCGCCAGCAGTACTAGCGGGCTGCCCTACAATGAGCAGTTCTTC	CASSTSGLPYNEQFF
-	-	TRBJ1-1	TRBV28	TGTGCCAGCAGTTTTTGTAGGGAAATTACAGAGCTCGCCACTGAAGCTTTCTTT	CASSFCREITELATEAFF
-	-	TRBJ2-1	TRBV19	TGTGCCAGTAGTATAGGCAGTTTCAATGAGCAGTTCTTC	CASSIGSFNEQFF
-	-	TRBJ1-1	TRBV28	TGTGCCAGCAGAACAGGAGGGAACACTGAAGCTTTCTTT	CASRTGGNTEAFF
once	TRBD1	TRBJ1-2	TRBV6-5	TGTGCCAGCAGTTACTCGATACGGAGCAGGGGGTTTGGCTACACCTTC	CASSYSIRSRGFGYTF
-	-	TRBJ2-1	TRBV15	TGTGCCACCAGCAGCTTTTACAATGAGCAGTTCTTC	CATSSFYNEQFF
once	-	TRBJ1-4	TRBV28	TGTGCCAGCGGGGGGGAGGCCACTAATGAAAAACTGTTTTTT	CASGGEATNEKLFF
-	TRBD2	TRBJ2-1	TRBV27	TGTGCCAGCAGTTTCCCGGGACTAGCGGGGGGGCCAGTTGAGCAGTTCTTC	CASSFPGLAGGPVEQFF
-	TRBD1	TRBJ1-1	TRBV6-5	TGTGCCACCGGGACAGCCAACACTGAAGCTTTCTTT	CATGTANTEAFF
-	-	TRBJ1-5	TRBV11-1	TGTGCCAGCAGCCCCCGCCCAGGGCAACAGCCCCAGCATTTT	CASSPRPGQQPQHF
once	-	TRBJ2-5	TRBV28	TGTGCCAGCAAAATCGATTCACCCTGGGAAGAGACCCAGTACTTC	CASKIDSPWEETQYF
-	-	TRBJ1-2	TRBV27	TGTGCCAGCAGTTTATCCGGGACCTATGGCTACACCTTC	CASSLSGTYGYTF
-	-	TRBJ2-7	TRBV6-6	TGTGCCAGCAGTTACTTGACAAACTCCTACGAGCAGTACTTC	CASSYLTNSYEQYF
-	-	TRBJ1-4	TRBV30	TGTGCCTGGAGTGTAGCTGGAGGGAGTAGTGAAAAACTGTTTTTT	CAWSVAGGSSEKLFF
-	-	TRBJ1-2	TRBV5-6	TGTGCCAGCAGCCCAGTCGGGTCAGCACAGGCCATCTATGGCTACACCTTC	CASSPVGSAQAIYGYTF